This T cell receptor (beta chain) was observed in a study of blood T cell repertoires in COVID-19. Germline V gene data show CDR1 as LNHDA and CDR2 as SQIVND (reference sequence). This CDR3 has 13 amino acids. The trim removed 9 bases at V and 4 bases at J, leaving 3 bases unmatched. Sequenced by immunoSEQ multiplex PCR; TCRdb stores in-frame clones only, minus some. This table has under 300,000 clones, 70% to 90% appearing once. The chain joins TRBV19 to TRBJ2-1; TRBD2 matches at 10 bases. Sequenced material: peripheral blood. The clonotype originates from a man in his late teens or twenties with active or convalescent COVID-19. In DNA, the CDR3 is TGTGCCAGCTCGGGACTAGCGTACAATGAGCAGTTCTTC. Translation gives CASSGLAYNEQFF.